This is a list of T cell receptor beta chains from one sample in a study of technical replicates of blood from several donors. Libraries were prepared by immunoSEQ multiplex PCR; TCRdb keeps only in-frame clonotypes and omits some of them. This table holds 75,000 to 90,000 clones, 90% to 95% found once. The sequenced material came from T cells isolated from PBMCs. The receptors originated from a human donor in good health. Both conserved end residues are part of each CDR3. A D gene is named only where the DNA matches it firmly. Clone sizes are given selectively: once, few, many, or a class where the clone is expanded.

TRBV4-1	TRBJ2-3	NA	NA	TGCGCCAGCAGCCAACCGGGACAACGTGACCGGGGTACGCAGTATTTT	CASSQPGQRDRGTQYF
TRBV11-2	TRBJ2-1	NA	NA	TGTGCCAGCAGTATGTACAATGAGCAGTTCTTC	CASSMYNEQFF
TRBV18	TRBJ1-4	TRBD1	NA	TGTGCCAGCTCACCAAGACAGGGTAGAGGAGAAAAACTGTTTTTT	CASSPRQGRGEKLFF
TRBV19	TRBJ1-4	NA	NA	TGTGCCAGTAGTGGCCGGGGACATAATGAAAAACTGTTTTTT	CASSGRGHNEKLFF
TRBV28	TRBJ1-5	NA	NA	TGTGCCAGCAGTTTATTCCTGGATAGGACATCCAATCAGCCCCAGCATTTT	CASSLFLDRTSNQPQHF
TRBV4-1	TRBJ2-4	NA	NA	TGCGCCAGCAGCCAAGCAGGGGCCAAAAACATTCAGTACTTC	CASSQAGAKNIQYF
TRBV6-5	TRBJ2-7	TRBD1	NA	TGTGCCAGCAGTCCAGGACAGGGCTCCTACGAGCAGTACTTC	CASSPGQGSYEQYF
TRBV20-1	TRBJ2-1	NA	NA	TGCAGTGCTAGAGAGTCCGGTGAGCAGTTCTTC	CSARESGEQFF
TRBV29-1	TRBJ2-2	TRBD2	NA	TGCAGCAGACTAGCGGCCATTACGAACACCGGGGAGCTGTTTTTT	CSRLAAITNTGELFF
TRBV7-2	TRBJ1-4	NA	NA	TGTGCCAGCCGTAGAGCGGCAACTAATGAAAAACTGTTTTTT	CASRRAATNEKLFF
TRBV9	TRBJ1-2	NA	NA	TGTGCCAGCAGCGTTGACAGACTTACCAACTATGGCTACACCTTC	CASSVDRLTNYGYTF
TRBV5-1	TRBJ2-2	TRBD1	once	TGCGCCAGCAGCTCCCGGATTCCGGGACAGGGCACCGGGGAGCTGTTTTTT	CASSSRIPGQGTGELFF
TRBV6-5	TRBJ2-5	NA	NA	TGTGCCAGCAGAGTAAACGGGGGAGAGACCCAGTACTTC	CASRVNGGETQYF
TRBV5-4	TRBJ1-3	TRBD1	NA	TGTGCCAGCAGCCCAGGGGGATCCCAAGGAAACACCATATATTTT	CASSPGGSQGNTIYF
TRBV7-8	TRBJ2-7	TRBD1	once	TGTGCCAGCAGCGACTTGGGGTATAGGACAGGTGGATCCTACGAGCAGTACTTC	CASSDLGYRTGGSYEQYF
TRBV13	TRBJ1-2	NA	NA	TGTGCCAGCAGCTCCTTTCAACTTTCAAACAGGTTCCCACTTAATGGCTACACCTTC	CASSSFQLSNRFPLNGYTF
TRBV7-9	TRBJ2-7	TRBD1	NA	TGTGCCAGCAGCTTTCCGGGACAGGGACCCTACGAGCAGTACTTC	CASSFPGQGPYEQYF
TRBV7-8	TRBJ2-7	NA	NA	TGTGCCAGCAGCCGGACAGTTTCTTCCTACGAGCAGTACTTC	CASSRTVSSYEQYF
TRBV5-1	TRBJ2-1	NA	NA	TGCGCCAGCAGCACTGACAGTCTTCCCGCTTCTTACAATGAGCAGTTCTTC	CASSTDSLPASYNEQFF
TRBV29-1	TRBJ2-2	NA	NA	TGCAGCGTTGGGTGGACAGTGAACACCGGGGAGCTGTTTTTT	CSVGWTVNTGELFF
TRBV7-6	TRBJ2-2	TRBD1	once	TGTGCCAGCAGCGATGGACAGGAGCGCACCGGGGAGCTGTTTTTT	CASSDGQERTGELFF
TRBV9	TRBJ2-1	NA	NA	TGTGCCAGCAGCCAAAGCAGGGGATACAATGAGCAGTTCTTC	CASSQSRGYNEQFF
TRBV7-9	TRBJ1-1	NA	few	TGTGCCATCAGACCCGAGAGGAACACTGAAGCTTTCTTT	CAIRPERNTEAFF
TRBV25-1	TRBJ2-5	TRBD1	once	TGTGCCAGCAGTGACCGGGCAGGGGGCGGTACTTACTTC	CASSDRAGGGTYF
TRBV5-1	TRBJ2-5	TRBD1	NA	TGCGCCAGCAGCTTGGGATCTTGGACAGGGGGGAAAGAGACCCAGTACTTC	CASSLGSWTGGKETQYF
TRBV10-3	TRBJ2-2	TRBD1	NA	TGTGCCATCACGCGACAGGGTTTACTCGGGGAGCTGTTTTTT	CAITRQGLLGELFF
TRBV25-1	TRBJ2-5	NA	NA	TGTGCCAGCAGTGAATCACCGGGATACCAAGAGACCCAGTACTTC	CASSESPGYQETQYF
TRBV30	TRBJ2-1	NA	NA	TGTGCCTGGGGGAGCTCCTACAATGAGCAGTTCTTC	CAWGSSYNEQFF
TRBV4-1	TRBJ2-1	TRBD2	NA	TGCGCCAGCAGCCAAGATCGTGTACTAGCGGGTTACAATGAGCAGTTCTTC	CASSQDRVLAGYNEQFF
TRBV2	TRBJ1-2	NA	NA	TGTGCCAGCAGTGAATGGGCAGATCCTAACTATGGCTACACCTTC	CASSEWADPNYGYTF
TRBV15	TRBJ2-3	TRBD1	NA	TGTGCCACCAGCAGAGAGGGGGGACAGGTGCCCACAGATACGCAGTATTTT	CATSREGGQVPTDTQYF
TRBV11-3	TRBJ1-2	NA	NA	TGTGCCAGCGCCGGTATGGGGGGAGGCTACACCTTC	CASAGMGGGYTF
TRBV6-6	TRBJ1-1	NA	NA	TGTGCCAGCAAAGTAGAGCGTGAAGCTTTCTTT	CASKVEREAFF
TRBV11-2	TRBJ2-3	TRBD2	NA	TGTGCCAGCAGCTTAGTGCGGGAGACTAGCACAGATACGCAGTATTTT	CASSLVRETSTDTQYF
TRBV9	TRBJ1-2	TRBD1	NA	TGTGCCAGCAGCGTGACAGGGGGCCTCTATGGCTACACCTTC	CASSVTGGLYGYTF
TRBV9	TRBJ2-7	TRBD1	NA	TGTGCCAGCAGCGGCGAGGGACAGGCCAATTACGAGCAGTACTTC	CASSGEGQANYEQYF
TRBV11-3	TRBJ1-5	NA	once	TGTGCCAGCAGCTCAGGTAACAATCAGCCCCAGCATTTT	CASSSGNNQPQHF
TRBV6-5	TRBJ1-5	NA	NA	TGTGCCAGCAGTTATGACAGCTCTAATCAGCCCCAGCATTTT	CASSYDSSNQPQHF
TRBV27	TRBJ2-7	TRBD2	NA	TGTGCCAGCAGTTTGGGGACTACCCTAGCGGAGCAGTACTTC	CASSLGTTLAEQYF
TRBV18	TRBJ2-7	TRBD2	NA	TGTGCCAGCTCACCTCCGGGACTAGGACCTTACGAGCAGTACTTC	CASSPPGLGPYEQYF